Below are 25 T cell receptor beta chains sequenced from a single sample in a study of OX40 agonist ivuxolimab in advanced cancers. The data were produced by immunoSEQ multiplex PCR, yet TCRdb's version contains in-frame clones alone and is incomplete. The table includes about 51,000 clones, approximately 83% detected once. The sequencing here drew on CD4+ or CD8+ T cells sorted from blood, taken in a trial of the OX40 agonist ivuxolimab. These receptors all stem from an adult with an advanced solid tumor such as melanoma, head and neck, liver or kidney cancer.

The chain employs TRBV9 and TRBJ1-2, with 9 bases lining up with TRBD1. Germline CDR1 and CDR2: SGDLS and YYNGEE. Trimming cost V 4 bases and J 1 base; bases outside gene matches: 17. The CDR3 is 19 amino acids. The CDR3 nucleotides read TGTGCCAGCAGCTCCCCCCCGGGACAGGGAAAACGAGTTAACTATGGCTACACCTTC. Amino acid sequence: CASSSPPGQGKRVNYGYTF.

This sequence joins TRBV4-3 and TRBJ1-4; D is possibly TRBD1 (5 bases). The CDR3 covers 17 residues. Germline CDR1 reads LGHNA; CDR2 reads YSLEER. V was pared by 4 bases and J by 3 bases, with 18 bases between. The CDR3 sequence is CASSPGAGNNPNEKLFF. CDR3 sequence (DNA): TGCGCCAGCAGCCCTGGCGCAGGGAATAATCCTAATGAAAAACTGTTTTTT.

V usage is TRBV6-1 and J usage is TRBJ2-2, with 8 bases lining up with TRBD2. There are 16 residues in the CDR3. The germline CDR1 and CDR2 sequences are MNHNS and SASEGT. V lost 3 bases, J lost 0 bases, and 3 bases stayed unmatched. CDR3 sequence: CASSDRSGANTGELFF. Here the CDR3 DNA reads TGTGCCAGCAGTGATCGTAGCGGGGCGAACACCGGGGAGCTGTTTTTT.

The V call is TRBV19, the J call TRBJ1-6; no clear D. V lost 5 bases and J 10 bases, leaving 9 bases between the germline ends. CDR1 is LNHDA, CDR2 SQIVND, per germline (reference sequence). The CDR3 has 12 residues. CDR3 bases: TGTGCCAGTAGTGACCGGGAATCACCCCTCCACTTT. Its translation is CASSDRESPLHF.

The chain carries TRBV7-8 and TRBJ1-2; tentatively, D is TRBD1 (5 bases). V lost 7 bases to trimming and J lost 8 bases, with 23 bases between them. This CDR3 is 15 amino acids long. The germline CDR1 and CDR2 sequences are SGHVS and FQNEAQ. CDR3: CASIEDPSGRGGYTF. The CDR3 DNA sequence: TGTGCCAGCATCGAAGACCCCTCAGGGCGGGGCGGCTACACCTTC.

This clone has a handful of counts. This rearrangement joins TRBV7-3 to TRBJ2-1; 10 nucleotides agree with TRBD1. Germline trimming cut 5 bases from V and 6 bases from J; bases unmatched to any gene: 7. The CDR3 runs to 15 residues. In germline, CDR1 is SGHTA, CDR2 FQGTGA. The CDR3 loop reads CASSRGTGALNEQFF. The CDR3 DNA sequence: TGTGCCAGCAGCCGCGGGACAGGGGCTCTCAATGAGCAGTTCTTC.

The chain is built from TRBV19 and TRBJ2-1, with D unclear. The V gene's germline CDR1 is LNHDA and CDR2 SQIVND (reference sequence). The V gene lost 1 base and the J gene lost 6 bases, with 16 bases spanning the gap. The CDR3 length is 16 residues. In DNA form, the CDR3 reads TGTGCCAGTAGTATAGGGAGCCAGAACTCGGGCAATGAGCAGTTCTTC. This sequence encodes CASSIGSQNSGNEQFF.

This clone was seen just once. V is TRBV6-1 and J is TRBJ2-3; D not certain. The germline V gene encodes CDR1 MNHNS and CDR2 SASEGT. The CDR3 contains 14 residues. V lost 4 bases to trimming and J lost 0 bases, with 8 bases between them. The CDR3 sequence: CASSGLISTDTQYF. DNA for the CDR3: TGTGCCAGCAGTGGCCTGATCAGCACAGATACGCAGTATTTT.

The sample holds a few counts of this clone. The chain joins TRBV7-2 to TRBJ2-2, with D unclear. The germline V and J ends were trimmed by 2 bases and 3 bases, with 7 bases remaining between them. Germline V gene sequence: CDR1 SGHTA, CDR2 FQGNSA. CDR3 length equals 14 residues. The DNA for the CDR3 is TGTGCCAGCAGCTTAAACGCCCACACCGGGGAGCTGTTTTTT. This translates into CASSLNAHTGELFF.

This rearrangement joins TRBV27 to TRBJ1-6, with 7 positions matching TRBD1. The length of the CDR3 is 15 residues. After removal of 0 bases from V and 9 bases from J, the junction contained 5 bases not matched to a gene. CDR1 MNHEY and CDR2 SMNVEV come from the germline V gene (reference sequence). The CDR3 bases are TGTGCCAGCAGTTTATCAGTAGGGGGCGGTTCACCCCTCCACTTT. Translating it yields CASSLSVGGGSPLHF.

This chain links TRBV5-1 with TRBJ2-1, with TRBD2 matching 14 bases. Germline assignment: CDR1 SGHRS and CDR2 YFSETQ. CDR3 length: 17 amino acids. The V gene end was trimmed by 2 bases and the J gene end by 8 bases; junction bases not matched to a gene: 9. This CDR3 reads CASSFGTSGGSAHEQFF. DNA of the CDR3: TGCGCCAGCAGCTTTGGGACTAGCGGGGGCTCCGCCCATGAGCAGTTCTTC. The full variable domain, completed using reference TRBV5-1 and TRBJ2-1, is KAGVTQTPRYLIKTRGQQVTLSCSPISGHRSVSWYQQTPGQGLQFLFEYFSETQRNKGNFPGRFSGRQFSNSRSEMNVSTLELGDSALYLCASSFGTSGGSAHEQFFGPGTRLTVL.

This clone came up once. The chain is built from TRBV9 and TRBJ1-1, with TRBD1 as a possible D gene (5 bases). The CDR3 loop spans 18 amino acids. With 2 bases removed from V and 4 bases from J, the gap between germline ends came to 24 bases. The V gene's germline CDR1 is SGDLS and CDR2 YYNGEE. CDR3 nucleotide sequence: TGTGCCAGCAGCGTCCGCCATGAAGGTCTCCGGGGCGGCACTGAAGCTTTCTTT. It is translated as CASSVRHEGLRGGTEAFF. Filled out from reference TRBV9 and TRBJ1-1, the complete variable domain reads DSGVTQTPKHLITATGQRVTLRCSPRSGDLSVYWYQQSLDQGLQFLIQYYNGEERAKGNILERFSAQQFPDLHSELNLSSLELGDSALYFCASSVRHEGLRGGTEAFFGQGTRLTVV.

CDR3 DNA sequence: TGTGCCAGCAGCTTAGTAGGTGGGGGGATAGAGACCCAGTACTTC. Translated: CASSLVGGGIETQYF. This chain links TRBV11-3 with TRBJ2-5; TRBD2 is a possible D gene (6 bases). This CDR3 comprises 15 residues. Trimming took off 1 base at V and 4 bases at J, with 13 bases between the two ends. Per the germline V gene, CDR1 is SGHNT and CDR2 is YENEEA.

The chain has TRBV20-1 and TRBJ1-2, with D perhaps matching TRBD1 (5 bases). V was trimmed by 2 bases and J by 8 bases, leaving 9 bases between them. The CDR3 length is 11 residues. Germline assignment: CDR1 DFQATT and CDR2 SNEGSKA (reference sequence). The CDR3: CSARSREGYTF. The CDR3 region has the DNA TGCAGTGCTAGAAGCAGGGAGGGCTACACCTTC.

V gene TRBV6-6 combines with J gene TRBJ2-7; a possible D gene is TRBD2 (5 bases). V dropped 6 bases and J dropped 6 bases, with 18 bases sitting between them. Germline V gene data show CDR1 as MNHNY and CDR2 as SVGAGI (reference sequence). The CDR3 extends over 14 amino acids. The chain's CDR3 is CASRPPARVFEQYF. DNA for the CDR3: TGTGCCAGCAGACCGCCGGCGCGGGTATTCGAGCAGTACTTC.

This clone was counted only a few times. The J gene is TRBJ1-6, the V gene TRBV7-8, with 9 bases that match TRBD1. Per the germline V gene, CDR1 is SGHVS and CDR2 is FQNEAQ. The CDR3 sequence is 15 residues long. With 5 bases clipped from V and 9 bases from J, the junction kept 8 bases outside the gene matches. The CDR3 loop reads CASSPGQGSSSPLHF. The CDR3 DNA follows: TGTGCCAGCAGCCCAGGACAGGGGAGTAGTTCACCCCTCCACTTT.

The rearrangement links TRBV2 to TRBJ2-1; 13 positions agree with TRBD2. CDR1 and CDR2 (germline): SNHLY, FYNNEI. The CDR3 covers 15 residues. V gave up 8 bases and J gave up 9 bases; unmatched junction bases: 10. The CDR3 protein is CASSTTSGGAAEQFF. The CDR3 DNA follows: TGTGCCAGCTCTACAACTAGCGGGGGGGCCGCTGAGCAGTTCTTC.

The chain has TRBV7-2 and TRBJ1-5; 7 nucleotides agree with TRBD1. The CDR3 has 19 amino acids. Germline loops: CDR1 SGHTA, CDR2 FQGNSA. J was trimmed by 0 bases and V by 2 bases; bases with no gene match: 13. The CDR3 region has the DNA TGTGCCAGCAGCTTAATCCCCGGGACAGCCCGATATAGCAATCAGCCCCAGCATTTT. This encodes CASSLIPGTARYSNQPQHF.

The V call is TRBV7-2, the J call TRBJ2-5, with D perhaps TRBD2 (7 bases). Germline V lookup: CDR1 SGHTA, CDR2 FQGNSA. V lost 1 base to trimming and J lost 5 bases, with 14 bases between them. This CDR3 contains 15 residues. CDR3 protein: CASSLGAGAGETQYF. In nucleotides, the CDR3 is TGTGCCAGCAGCTTAGGGGCGGGGGCGGGGGAGACCCAGTACTTC.

In DNA form, the CDR3 reads TGTGCCAGCAGTTTATGGCAGGGCCCAGATACGCAGTATTTT. This translates into CASSLWQGPDTQYF. This chain links TRBV27 with TRBJ2-3; possibly TRBD1 for D (5 bases). V shed 1 base and J shed 4 bases, with 9 bases lying between them. The CDR3 length is 14 residues. Per the germline V gene, CDR1 is MNHEY and CDR2 is SMNVEV (reference sequence).

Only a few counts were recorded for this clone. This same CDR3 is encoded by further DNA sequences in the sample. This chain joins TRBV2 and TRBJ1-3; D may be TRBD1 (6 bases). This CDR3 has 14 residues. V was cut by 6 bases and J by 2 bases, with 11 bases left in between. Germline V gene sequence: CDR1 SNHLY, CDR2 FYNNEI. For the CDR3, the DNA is TGTGCCAGCAGAACAGGGCTCACTGGAAACACCATATATTTT. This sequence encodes CASRTGLTGNTIYF.

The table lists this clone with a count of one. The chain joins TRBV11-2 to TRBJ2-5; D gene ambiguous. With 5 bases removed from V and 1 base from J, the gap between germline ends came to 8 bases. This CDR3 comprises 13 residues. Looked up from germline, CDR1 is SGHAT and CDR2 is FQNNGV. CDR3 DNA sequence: TGTGCCAGCAGCCGCACAAGCCAAGAGACCCAGTACTTC. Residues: CASSRTSQETQYF.

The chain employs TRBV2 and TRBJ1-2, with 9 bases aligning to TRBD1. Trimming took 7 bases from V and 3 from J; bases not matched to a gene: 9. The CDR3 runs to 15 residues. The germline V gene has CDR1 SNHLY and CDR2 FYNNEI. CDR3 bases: TGTGCCAGCAAAATCGGACAGGGGTCCTACTATGGCTACACCTTC. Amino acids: CASKIGQGSYYGYTF. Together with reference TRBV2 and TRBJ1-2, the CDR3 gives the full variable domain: EPEVTQTPSHQVTQMGQEVILRCVPISNHLYFYWYRQILGQKVEFLVSFYNNEISEKSEIFDDQFSVERPDGSNFTLKIRSTKLEDSAMYFCASKIGQGSYYGYTFGSGTRLTVV.

CDR3 sequence (DNA): TGTGCCAGCAGCGTAGGACAGGGGCACAATGAGCAGTTCTTC. Translation: CASSVGQGHNEQFF. The chain carries TRBV9 and TRBJ2-1; TRBD1 matches 8 bases. Germline values: CDR1 SGDLS, CDR2 YYNGEE. After removal of 0 bases from V and 5 bases from J, the junction contained 1 base not matched to a gene. This CDR3 has 14 amino acids.

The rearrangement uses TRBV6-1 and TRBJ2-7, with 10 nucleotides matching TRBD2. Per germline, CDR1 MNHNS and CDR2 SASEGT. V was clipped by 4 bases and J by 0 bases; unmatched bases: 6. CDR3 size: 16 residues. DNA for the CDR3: TGTGCCAGCAGTGCGTTAAGCGGGGGGGTCTCCTACGAGCAGTACTTC. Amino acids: CASSALSGGVSYEQYF.